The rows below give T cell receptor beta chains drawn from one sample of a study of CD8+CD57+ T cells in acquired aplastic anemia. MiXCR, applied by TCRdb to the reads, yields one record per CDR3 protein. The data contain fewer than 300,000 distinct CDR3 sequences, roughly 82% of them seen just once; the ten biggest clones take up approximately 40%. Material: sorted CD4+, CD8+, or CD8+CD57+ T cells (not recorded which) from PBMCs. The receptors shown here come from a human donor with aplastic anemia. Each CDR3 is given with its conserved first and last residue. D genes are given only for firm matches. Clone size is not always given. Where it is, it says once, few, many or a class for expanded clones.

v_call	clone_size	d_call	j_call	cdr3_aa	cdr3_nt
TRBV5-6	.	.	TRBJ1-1	CASSPYSYRAEAFF	TGTGCCAGCAGCCCATATTCTTACAGGGCTGAAGCTTTCTTT
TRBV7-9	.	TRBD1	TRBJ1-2	CASSLKGGADSGSTF	TGTGCCAGCAGCTTGAAAGGGGGCGCCGACTCTGGCTCCACCTTC
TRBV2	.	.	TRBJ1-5	CASGEYSNQPQHF	TGTGCCAGCGGGGAGTATAGCAATCAGCCCCAGCATTTT
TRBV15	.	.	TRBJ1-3	CATHSSHNSGNTIYF	TGTGCCACCCACTCCAGCCATAACTCTGGAAACACCATATATTTT
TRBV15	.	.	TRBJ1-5	CATSRHRDDQPQHF	TGTGCCACCAGTCGTCACAGGGACGATCAGCCCCAGCATTTT
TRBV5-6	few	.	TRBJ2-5	CASSRGRDQETQYF	TGTGCCAGCAGCAGGGGGAGGGACCAAGAGACCCAGTACTTC
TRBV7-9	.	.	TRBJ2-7	CASSLTGPYEQYF	TGTGCCAGTAGCCTCACCGGGCCCTACGAGCAGTACTTC
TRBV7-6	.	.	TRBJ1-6	CASTLGRVPSAANHF	TGTGCCAGCACCCTAGGGAGGGTCCCCTCTGCGGCCAACCACTTT
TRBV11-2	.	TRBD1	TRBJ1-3	CASSWGQGSGNTIYF	TGTGCCAGCAGCTGGGGACAGGGGTCTGGAAACACCATATATTTT
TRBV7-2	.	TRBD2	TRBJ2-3	CASSLGGGPDYHYF	TGTGCCAGCAGCTTAGGCGGGGGTCCCGATTATCACTATTTT
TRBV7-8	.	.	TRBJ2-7	CASSFVGGPYTQYF	TGTGCCAGCAGCTTCGTGGGAGGTCCCTATACGCAGTATTTC
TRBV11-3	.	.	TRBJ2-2	CASSLDHTANTGELFF	TGTGCCAGCAGCTTAGATCACACAGCGAACACCGGGGAGCTGTTTTTT
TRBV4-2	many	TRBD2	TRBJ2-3	CASSQVSSGGADTQYF	TGTGCCAGCAGCCAAGTGAGTTCGGGGGGGGCTGATACGCAGTATTTT
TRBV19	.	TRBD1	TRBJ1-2	CASSGTATYGYTF	TGTGCCAGTAGTGGGACAGCCACCTATGGCTACACCTTC
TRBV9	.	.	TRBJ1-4	CASSVWSDTQNFEKLFF	TGTGCCAGCAGTGTATGGTCAGATACGCAGAATTTTGAAAAACTGTTTTTT
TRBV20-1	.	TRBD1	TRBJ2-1	CSASRTGRNEQFF	TGCAGTGCTAGCCGGACAGGGCGAAATGAGCAGTTCTTC
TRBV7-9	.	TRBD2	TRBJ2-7	CASSYQRSGGRDEF	TGTGCCAGCAGCTATCAAAGAAGCGGGGGGAGGGATGAGTTC
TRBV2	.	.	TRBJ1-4	CASSAEQGYNEKLFF	TGTGCCAGCAGTGCCGAACAGGGTTACAATGAAAAACTGTTTTTT
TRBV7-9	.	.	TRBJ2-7	CASSWRGGSNYGYF	TGTGCCAGCAGCTGGCGTGGAGGGTCAAACTATGGCTACTTC
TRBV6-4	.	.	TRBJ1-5	CASRNPGHLNQPQHF	TGTGCCAGCAGGAACCCGGGACACCTTAATCAGCCCCAGCATTTT
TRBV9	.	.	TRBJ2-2	CASGGAGGILFF	TGTGCCAGCGGAGGAGCTGGGGGCATTCTGTTCTTC
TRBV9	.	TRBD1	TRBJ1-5	CASSARDRGLDYDF	TGTGCCAGCAGCGCGCGGGACAGGGGCTTGGACTATGATTTT
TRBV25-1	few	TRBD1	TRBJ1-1	CASSPAGGPGEAFF	TGTGCCAGCAGCCCCGCAGGGGGTCCCGGAGAAGCTTTCTTT
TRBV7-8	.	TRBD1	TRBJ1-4	CASSKAGTVTTNEKLFF	TGTGCCAGCAGCAAAGCGGGGACAGTTACAACTAATGAAAAACTGTTTTTT
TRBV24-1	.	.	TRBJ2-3	CASSDGEGRHTQYF	TGTGCCAGCAGTGATGGGGAAGGTCGTCATACGCAGTATTTT
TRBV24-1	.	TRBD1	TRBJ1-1	CATSAGTANDQAFF	TGTGCCACCAGTGCCGGGACAGCCAACGATCAAGCTTTCTTT
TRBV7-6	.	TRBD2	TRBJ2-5	CASSLSSGRWETQYF	TGTGCCAGCAGCTTATCTAGCGGGAGGTGGGAGACCCAGTACTTC
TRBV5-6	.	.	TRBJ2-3	CVSSLERATDTQYF	TGTGTCAGCAGCTTGGAGAGGGCCACAGATACGCAGTATTTT
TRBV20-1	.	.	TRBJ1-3	CSVEYTTGNTIYF	TGCAGTGTAGAATATACAACTGGAAACACCATATATTTT
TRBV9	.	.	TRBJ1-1	CASSFTLRGNTGSFF	TGTGCCAGCAGCTTCACTCTACGAGGGAACACTGGCTCTTTCTTT
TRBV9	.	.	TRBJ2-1	CASSAETSGIDTQQFF	TGTGCCAGCAGCGCCGAGACAAGCGGAATAGATACGCAGCAGTTCTTC
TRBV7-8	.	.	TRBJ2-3	CASSLGGGAETQF	TGTGCCAGCAGCTTAGGGGGAGGAGCCGAGACGCAGTTT
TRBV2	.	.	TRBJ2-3	CASRRTSTDTQYF	TGTGCCAGCAGGAGAACAAGCACAGATACGCAGTATTTT
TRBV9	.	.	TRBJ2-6	CASSVYQNSYNNVLTF	TGTGCCAGCAGCGTATACCAGAACTCCTACAACAACGTCCTGACTTTC
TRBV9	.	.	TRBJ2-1	CVSGGRYNEQFF	TGTGTCAGCGGCGGACGATACAATGAGCAGTTCTTC
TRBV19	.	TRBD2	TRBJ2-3	CASSISGGPDTQYF	TGTGCCAGTAGCATCTCGGGAGGTCCCGATACGCAGTATTTT
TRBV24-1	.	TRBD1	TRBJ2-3	CATSDRTGGDTDTQYF	TGTGCCACCAGTGATAGGACAGGGGGGGACACAGATACGCAGTATTTT
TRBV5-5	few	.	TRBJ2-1	CASSLLGLHEQFF	TGTGCCAGCAGCTTGTTGGGGCTCCATGAGCAGTTCTTC
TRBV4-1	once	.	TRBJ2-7	CASSQDKPGGYYSYEQYF	TGCGCCAGCAGCCAAGATAAGCCCGGAGGGTACTACTCCTACGAGCAGTACTTC
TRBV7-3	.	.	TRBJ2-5	CASSRQANAVEHTQYF	TGTGCCAGCTCAAGACAGGCCAACGCCGTTGAACACACACAGTACTTC
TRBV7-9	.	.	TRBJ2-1	CASSLAGGPDSDDQFF	TGTGCCAGCAGCTTAGCAGGAGGCCCCGATAGCGATGATCAGTTCTTC
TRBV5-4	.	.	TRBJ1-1	CASSFTMDTEAFF	TGTGCCAGCAGTTTTACGATGGACACTGAAGCTTTCTTT
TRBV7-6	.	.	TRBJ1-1	CASSLLQKNTEAFF	TGTGCCAGCAGCTTATTACAAAAGAACACTGAAGCTTTCTTT
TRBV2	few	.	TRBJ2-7	CASTALEQYF	TGTGCCAGCACGGCTCTCGAGCAGTACTTC
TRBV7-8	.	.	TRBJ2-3	CASSDACGNQPQYF	TGTGCCAGCAGTGATGCTTGTGGTAATCAGCCGCAGTATTTT
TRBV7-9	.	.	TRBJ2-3	CASRDGGQDTENFYF	TGTGCCAGCAGGGACGGGGGACAAGATACGGAGAATTTTTATTTT
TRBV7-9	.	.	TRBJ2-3	CASSLAGSHETNFF	TGTGCCAGCAGCTTAGCGGGTAGCCACGAGACCAACTTCTTT
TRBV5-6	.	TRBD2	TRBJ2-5	CASSFLAGTQYF	TGTGCCAGCAGCTTTCTAGCGGGGACCCAGTACTTC